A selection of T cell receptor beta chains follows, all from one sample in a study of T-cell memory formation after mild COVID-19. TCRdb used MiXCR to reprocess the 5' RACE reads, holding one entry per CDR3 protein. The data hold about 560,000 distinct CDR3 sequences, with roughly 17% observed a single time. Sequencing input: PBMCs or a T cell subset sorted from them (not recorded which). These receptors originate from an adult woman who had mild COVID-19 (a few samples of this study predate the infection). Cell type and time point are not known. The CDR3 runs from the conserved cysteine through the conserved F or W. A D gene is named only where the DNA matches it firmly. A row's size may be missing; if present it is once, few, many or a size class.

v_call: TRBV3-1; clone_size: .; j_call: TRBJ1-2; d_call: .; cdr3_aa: CASSQRPSGSYGYTF; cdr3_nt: TGTGCCAGCAGCCAAAGGCCCTCGGGGAGCTATGGCTACACCTTC
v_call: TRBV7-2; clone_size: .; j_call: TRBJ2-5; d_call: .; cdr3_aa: CASSSRRAAETQYF; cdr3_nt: TGTGCCAGCAGCTCGCGGAGGGCGGCCGAGACCCAGTACTTC
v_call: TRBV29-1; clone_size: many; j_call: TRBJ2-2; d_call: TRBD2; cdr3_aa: CSVTSGSSGELFF; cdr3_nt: TGCAGCGTCACTAGCGGGAGTTCCGGGGAGCTGTTTTTT
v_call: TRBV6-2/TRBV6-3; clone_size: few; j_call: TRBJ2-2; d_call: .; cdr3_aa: CASSPYSVTGELFF; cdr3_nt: TGTGCCAGCAGTCCCTACTCGGTCACCGGGGAGCTGTTTTTT
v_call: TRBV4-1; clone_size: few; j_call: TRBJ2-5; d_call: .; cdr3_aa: CASSQDASAETQYF; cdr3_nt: TGCGCCAGCAGCCAAGATGCTAGCGCGGAGACCCAGTACTTC
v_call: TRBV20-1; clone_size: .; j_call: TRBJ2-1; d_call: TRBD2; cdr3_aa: CSSLAGGAQIEQFF; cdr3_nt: TGCAGTTCTTTAGCGGGGGGGGCCCAGATTGAGCAGTTCTTC
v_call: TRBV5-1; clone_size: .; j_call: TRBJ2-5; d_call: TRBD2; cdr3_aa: CASSSGSGGTETQYF; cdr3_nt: TGCGCCAGCAGCTCTGGGAGCGGGGGGACAGAGACCCAGTACTTC
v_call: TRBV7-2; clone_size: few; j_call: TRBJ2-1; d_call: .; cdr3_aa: CASSLGLLGSNNEQFF; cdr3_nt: TGTGCCAGCAGCTTGGGCCTTTTGGGCTCAAACAATGAGCAGTTCTTC
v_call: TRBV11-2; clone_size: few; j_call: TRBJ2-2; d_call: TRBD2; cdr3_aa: CASSTLRTSGRARTGELFF; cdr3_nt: TGTGCCAGCAGCACCCTCCGGACTAGCGGGAGGGCTCGCACCGGGGAGCTGTTTTTT
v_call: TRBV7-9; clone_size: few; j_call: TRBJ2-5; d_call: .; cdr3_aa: CASSLAGGLNQETQYF; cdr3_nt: TGTGCCAGCAGCTTAGCAGGGGGACTAAATCAAGAGACCCAGTACTTC
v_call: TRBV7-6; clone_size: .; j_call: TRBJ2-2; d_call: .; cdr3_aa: CASSVVPNTGELFF; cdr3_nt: TGTGCCAGCAGCGTCGTACCGAACACCGGGGAGCTGTTTTTT
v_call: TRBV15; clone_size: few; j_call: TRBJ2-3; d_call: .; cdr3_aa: CATSRDIFVDTQYF; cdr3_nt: TGTGCCACCAGCAGAGATATTTTCGTAGATACGCAGTATTTT
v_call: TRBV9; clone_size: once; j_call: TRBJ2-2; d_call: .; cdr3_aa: CASSVVSNTGELFF; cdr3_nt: TGTGCCAGCAGCGTAGTATCGAACACCGGGGAGCTGTTTTTT
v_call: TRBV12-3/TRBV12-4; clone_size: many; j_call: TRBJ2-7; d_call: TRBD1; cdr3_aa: CASSSAPRDSEQYF; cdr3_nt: TGTGCCAGCAGTTCCGCCCCCCGGGACAGCGAGCAGTACTTC
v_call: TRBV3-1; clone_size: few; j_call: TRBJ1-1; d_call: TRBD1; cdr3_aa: CASSPGTGGGYTEAFF; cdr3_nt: TGTGCCAGCAGCCCGGGGACAGGGGGCGGGTACACTGAAGCTTTCTTT
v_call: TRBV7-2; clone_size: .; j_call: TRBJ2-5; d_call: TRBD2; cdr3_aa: CASSRRRGSAQGGLQTQYF; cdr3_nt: TGTGCCAGCAGCAGACGGCGGGGCTCAGCTCAGGGAGGGCTACAGACCCAGTACTTC
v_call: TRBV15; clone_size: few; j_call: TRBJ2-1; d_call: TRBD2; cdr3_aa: CATSRDQMASGRMNEQFF; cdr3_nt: TGTGCCACCAGCAGAGACCAAATGGCTAGCGGGAGAATGAATGAGCAGTTCTTC
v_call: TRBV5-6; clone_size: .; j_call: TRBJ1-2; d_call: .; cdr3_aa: CASSMIQDIYGYTF; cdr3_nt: TGTGCCAGCAGCATGATACAGGATATTTATGGCTACACCTTC
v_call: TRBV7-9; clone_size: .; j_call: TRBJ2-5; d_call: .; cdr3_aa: CASSLPAGFQETQYF; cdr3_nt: TGTGCCAGCAGCTTACCGGCGGGTTTCCAAGAGACCCAGTACTTC
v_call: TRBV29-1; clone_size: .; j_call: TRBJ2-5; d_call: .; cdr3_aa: CSVEGGHYLPETQYF; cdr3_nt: TGCAGCGTTGAAGGGGGACACTACCTCCCAGAGACCCAGTACTTC
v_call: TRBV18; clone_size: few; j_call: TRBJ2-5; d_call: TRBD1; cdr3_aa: CASSPTGGWEETQYF; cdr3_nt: TGTGCCAGCTCACCAACAGGGGGCTGGGAAGAGACCCAGTACTTC
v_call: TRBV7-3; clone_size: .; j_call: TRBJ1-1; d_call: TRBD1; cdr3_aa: CASSPTGVVTEAFF; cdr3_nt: TGTGCCAGCAGCCCCACAGGGGTCGTCACTGAAGCTTTCTTT
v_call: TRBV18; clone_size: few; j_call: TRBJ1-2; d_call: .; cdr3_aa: CASSPVNGGASYGYTF; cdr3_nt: TGTGCCAGCTCACCAGTTAACGGGGGAGCCTCCTATGGCTACACCTTC
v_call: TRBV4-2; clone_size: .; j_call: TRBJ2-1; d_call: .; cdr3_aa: CASRLDTYNEQFF; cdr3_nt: TGTGCCAGCAGACTCGATACATACAATGAGCAGTTCTTC
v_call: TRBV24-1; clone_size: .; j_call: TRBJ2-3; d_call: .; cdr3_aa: CATSGGPRTNTDTQYF; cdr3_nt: TGTGCCACCAGTGGGGGGCCCCGGACAAACACAGATACGCAGTATTTT
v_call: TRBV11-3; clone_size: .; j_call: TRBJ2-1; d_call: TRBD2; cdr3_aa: CATSTSGANNEQFF; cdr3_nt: TGTGCCACCTCAACTAGCGGAGCGAACAATGAGCAGTTCTTC
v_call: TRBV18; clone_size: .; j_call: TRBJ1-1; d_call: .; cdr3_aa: CASSTTGQRGGANTEAFF; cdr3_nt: TGTGCCAGCTCTACGACAGGCCAGCGTGGGGGAGCGAACACTGAAGCTTTCTTT
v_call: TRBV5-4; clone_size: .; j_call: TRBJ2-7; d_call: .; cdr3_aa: CASSFRRLDSYYEQYF; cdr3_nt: TGTGCCAGCAGCTTTCGCCGACTGGACAGCTACTACGAGCAGTACTTC
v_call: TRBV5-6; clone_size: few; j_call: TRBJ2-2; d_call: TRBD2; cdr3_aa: CASSLPGGLANGELFF; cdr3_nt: TGTGCCAGCAGCTTGCCGGGGGGACTAGCGAACGGGGAGCTGTTTTTT
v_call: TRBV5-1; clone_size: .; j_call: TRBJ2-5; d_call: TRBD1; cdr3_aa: CASSLGRGKETQYF; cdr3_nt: TGCGCCAGCAGCTTGGGCAGGGGGAAGGAGACCCAGTACTTC
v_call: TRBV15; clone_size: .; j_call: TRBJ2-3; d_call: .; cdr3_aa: CATSRVPEGTDTQYF; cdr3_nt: TGTGCCACCAGCAGAGTTCCAGAGGGCACAGATACGCAGTATTTT
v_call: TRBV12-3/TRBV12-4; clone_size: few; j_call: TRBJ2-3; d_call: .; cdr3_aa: CASSSNSDTDTQYF; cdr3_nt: TGTGCCAGCAGTTCAAACTCCGACACAGATACGCAGTATTTT
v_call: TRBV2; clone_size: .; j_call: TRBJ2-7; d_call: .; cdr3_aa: CASSEGLGNNGEQYF; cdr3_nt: TGTGCCAGCAGTGAAGGGTTAGGGAATAACGGCGAGCAGTACTTC
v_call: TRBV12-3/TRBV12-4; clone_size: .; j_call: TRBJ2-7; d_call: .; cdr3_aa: CASSFTALEQYF; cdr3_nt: TGTGCCAGCAGTTTTACCGCGCTGGAGCAGTACTTC
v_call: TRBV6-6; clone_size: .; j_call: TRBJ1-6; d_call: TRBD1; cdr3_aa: CASRNTRQGARAGNSPLHF; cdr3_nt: TGTGCCAGCAGGAATACGAGACAGGGGGCTCGGGCTGGGAATTCACCCCTCCACTTT
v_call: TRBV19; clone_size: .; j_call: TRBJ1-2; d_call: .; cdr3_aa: CASTRNSPSLDGYTF; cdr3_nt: TGTGCCAGTACTAGGAACTCGCCGAGTTTGGATGGCTACACCTTC
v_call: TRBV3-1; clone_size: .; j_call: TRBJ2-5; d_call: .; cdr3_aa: CASTDPALTGLLGETQYF; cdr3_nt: TGTGCCAGCACCGACCCGGCCTTAACAGGGCTGCTCGGAGAGACCCAGTACTTC